This paragraph covers one T cell receptor beta chain sequence. It has no known antigen specificity. No much larger clone exists at a distance of one base, and base qualities are not known. The collaborating institutions used their own protocols to collect whole blood in K2EDTA tubes. For TCRbeta analysis, collaborators shipped samples in one of three forms: frozen whole blood, isolated PBMCs, or DNA extracted from either of those sample types. These data belong to a study of blood T cell repertoires in COVID-19 (dated by TCRdb to between 2020 and 2021). Study-wide context: Collaborator samples came from the United States, Italy and Spain and covered acute and convalescent phases of COVID-19. The material from the prospective study consisted of cDNA or gDNA derived from T cells, B-cell-depleted T cells, or PBMCs. The dataset comprised deeply sampled blood TCRbeta repertoires from subjects exposed to, actively infected with, or recovered from COVID-19. The samples were drawn from the first 160 participants of the ongoing ImmuneRACE study and from 1,254 subjects provided by 6 global collaborators. A de-identified subject ID, COVID-19 status, age in years and sex were almost always included in the sample metadata. The repertoires were made available in a free public database intended to serve as a resource for research on the immune response to SARS-CoV-2. Where available, HLA class I and class II types were obtained from metadata supplied by the sample provider rather than from assay-based typing.

The junction shows trimming of 3 bases on V and 2 bases on J, plus 4 bases between the germline ends. The CDR3 holds 12 amino acids from the cysteine to the phenylalanine. Only CDR3 DNA is held: 36 bases, read in frame from base 1. Overall study outcomes, separate from this receptor: How much clinical and demographic metadata was included differed by source and by participant, and the metadata was provided uncurated.

TCRbeta CDR3 regions were amplified from genomic DNA by means of the immunoSEQ Assay, a bias-controlled multiplex PCR. In the paper's pipeline: Nucleated cell counts per sample were estimated from amplification of reference gene primers within the assay. Sequence reads were collapsed and filtered to measure the absolute abundance of every unique TCRbeta CDR3 rearrangement. Productive Simpson clonality was computed per sample as the square root of Simpson's diversity index over productive rearrangements. TCRdb took over this immuneACCESS table, retaining in-frame rearrangements with V and J assigned. Such tables are incomplete; in checked studies, under half of the missing clones stem from an unresolved V gene, and the remainder is unexplained. V, J and clone size were drawn from that table, and D and trimming were deduced from the DNA. Counted in this sample were about 250,000 clones; roughly four fifths of them appeared once. The top ten constitute 4% to 5% of the sample.

This receptor was obtained from a woman aged 70-85 years with acute or convalescent COVID-19. The rearranged segments are TRBV12-3 or TRBV12-4 and TRBJ2-5, with no reliable assignment of the D segment. Input material: peripheral blood. The sequence in DNA is TGTGCCAGCAGTTTCCGGCAAGAGACCCAGTACTTC. It specifies CASSFRQETQYF.